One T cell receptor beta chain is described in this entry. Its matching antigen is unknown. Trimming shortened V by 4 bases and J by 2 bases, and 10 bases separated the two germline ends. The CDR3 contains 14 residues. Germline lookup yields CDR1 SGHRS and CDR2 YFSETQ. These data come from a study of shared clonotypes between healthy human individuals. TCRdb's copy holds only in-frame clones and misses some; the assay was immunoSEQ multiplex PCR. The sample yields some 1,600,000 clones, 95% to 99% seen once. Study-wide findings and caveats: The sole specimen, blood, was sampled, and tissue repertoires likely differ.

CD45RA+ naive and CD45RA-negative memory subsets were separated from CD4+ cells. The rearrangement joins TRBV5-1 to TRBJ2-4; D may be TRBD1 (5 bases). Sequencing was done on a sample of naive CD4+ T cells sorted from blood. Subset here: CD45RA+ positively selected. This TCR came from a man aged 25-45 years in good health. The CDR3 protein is CASSEQDPKNIQYF. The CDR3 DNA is TGCGCCAGCAGCGAACAGGATCCCAAAAACATTCAGTACTTC.